Following are 5 T cell receptor beta chains from one sample sequenced in a study of blood T cell repertoires in COVID-19. Produced via immunoSEQ multiplex PCR; TCRdb's table is partial and in-frame only. The data show 130,000 or so clones, around 89% seen once. The sequenced sample was peripheral blood. Source of these receptors: a man aged 45-65 years with active or convalescent COVID-19.

V and J are TRBV28 and TRBJ1-1, with 8 bases fitting TRBD1. Trimming cost V 3 bases and J 0 bases; bases outside gene matches: 9. The germline gives CDR1 MDHEN, CDR2 SYDVKM. The CDR3 is made up of 17 amino acids. The CDR3 spells CASSFFGTGYMNTEAFF. The CDR3 DNA sequence: TGTGCCAGCAGTTTCTTCGGGACAGGATATATGAACACTGAAGCTTTCTTT. The full variable domain, its missing parts supplied by reference TRBV28 and TRBJ1-1, is DVKVTQSSRYLVKRTGEKVFLECVQDMDHENMFWYRQDPGLGLRLIYFSYDVKMKEKGDIPEGYSVSREKKERFSLILESASTNQTSMYLCASSFFGTGYMNTEAFFGQGTRLTVV.

This chain connects TRBV19 to TRBJ2-3; TRBD1 aligns across 8 bases. The V gene's germline CDR1 is LNHDA and CDR2 SQIVND (reference sequence). V trimming: 10 bases; J trimming: 5 bases; junction bases outside the gene matches: 8. This CDR3 region has 13 residues. CDR3 in DNA: TGTGCCATCTCCCGGACAGGGCAAGATACGCAGTATTTT. Amino acids: CAISRTGQDTQYF.

A few counts support this clone. The chain joins TRBV6-6 to TRBJ1-2, with D hard to call. Deletions cut 6 bases from V and 2 bases from J, with 10 bases between. This CDR3 spans 13 amino acids. Per germline, CDR1 MNHNY and CDR2 SVGAGI (reference sequence). The CDR3 spells CASRHLSNYGYTF. CDR3 sequence (DNA): TGTGCCAGCAGGCACCTATCGAACTATGGCTACACCTTC.

This clone was seen a few times. The sample holds other DNA sequences that translate to the same CDR3. The J gene is TRBJ2-7, the V gene TRBV2; 8 nucleotides match TRBD1. The V gene's germline CDR1 is SNHLY and CDR2 FYNNEI. Germline trimming cut 4 bases from V and 3 bases from J; bases unmatched to any gene: 2. The CDR3 sequence is 13 residues long. The CDR3 spells CASSVGQGYEQYF. The DNA for the CDR3 is TGTGCCAGCAGTGTCGGACAGGGCTACGAGCAGTACTTC.

The J gene is TRBJ2-2, the V gene TRBV28; D is perhaps TRBD1 (6 bases). V was clipped by 6 bases and J by 1 base, with 15 bases between them. The germline V gene encodes CDR1 MDHEN and CDR2 SYDVKM. This CDR3 contains 16 residues. The CDR3 region has the DNA TGTGCCAGCAGCCCTCCGGCGGACAGGAACACCGGGGAGCTGTTTTTT. Amino acid sequence: CASSPPADRNTGELFF. Using reference TRBV28 and TRBJ2-2 for the parts outside the CDR3, the full variable domain is DVKVTQSSRYLVKRTGEKVFLECVQDMDHENMFWYRQDPGLGLRLIYFSYDVKMKEKGDIPEGYSVSREKKERFSLILESASTNQTSMYLCASSPPADRNTGELFFGEGSRLTVL.